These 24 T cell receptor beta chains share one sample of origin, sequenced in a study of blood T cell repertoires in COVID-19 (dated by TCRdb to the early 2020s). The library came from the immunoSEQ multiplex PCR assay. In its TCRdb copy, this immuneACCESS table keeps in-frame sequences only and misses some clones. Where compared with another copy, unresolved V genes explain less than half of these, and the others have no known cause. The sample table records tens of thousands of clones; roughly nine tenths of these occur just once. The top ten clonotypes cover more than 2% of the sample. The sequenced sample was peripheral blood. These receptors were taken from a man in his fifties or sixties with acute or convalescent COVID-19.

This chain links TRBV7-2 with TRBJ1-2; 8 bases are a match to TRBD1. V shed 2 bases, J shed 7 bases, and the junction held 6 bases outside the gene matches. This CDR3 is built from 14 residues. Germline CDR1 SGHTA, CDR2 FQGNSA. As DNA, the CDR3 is TGTGCCAGCAGCTTATTCACAGGGGGTAGTGGCTACACCTTC. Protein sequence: CASSLFTGGSGYTF.

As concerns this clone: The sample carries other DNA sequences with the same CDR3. As DNA, the CDR3 is TGTGCCAGTAGTATTGGACAGGGACGGACTGAAGCTTTCTTT. This gives the protein CASSIGQGRTEAFF. The genes are TRBV19 and TRBJ1-1, with 8 bases identical to TRBD1. Germline loops: CDR1 LNHDA, CDR2 SQIVND (reference sequence). The CDR3 loop spans 14 amino acids. V dropped 3 bases and J dropped 5; count of bases not matched to a gene: 5.

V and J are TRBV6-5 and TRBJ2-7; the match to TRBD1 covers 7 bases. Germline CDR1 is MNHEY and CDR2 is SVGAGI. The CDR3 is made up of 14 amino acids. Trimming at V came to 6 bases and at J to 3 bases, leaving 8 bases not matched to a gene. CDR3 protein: CASRSDRDGYEQYF. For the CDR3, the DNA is TGTGCCAGCAGGTCTGACAGGGACGGCTACGAGCAGTACTTC.

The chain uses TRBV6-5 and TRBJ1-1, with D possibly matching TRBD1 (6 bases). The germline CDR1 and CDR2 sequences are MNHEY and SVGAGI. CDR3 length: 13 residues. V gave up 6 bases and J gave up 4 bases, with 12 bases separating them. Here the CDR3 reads CASRQDRPTEAFF. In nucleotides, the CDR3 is TGTGCCAGCAGACAAGACAGGCCCACTGAAGCTTTCTTT.

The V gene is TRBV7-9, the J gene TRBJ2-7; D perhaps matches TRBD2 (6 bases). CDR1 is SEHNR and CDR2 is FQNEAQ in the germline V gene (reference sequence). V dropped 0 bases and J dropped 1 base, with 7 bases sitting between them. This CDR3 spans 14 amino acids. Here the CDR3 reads CASSLAGLSYEQYF. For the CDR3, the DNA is TGTGCCAGCAGCTTAGCGGGACTGTCCTACGAGCAGTACTTC.

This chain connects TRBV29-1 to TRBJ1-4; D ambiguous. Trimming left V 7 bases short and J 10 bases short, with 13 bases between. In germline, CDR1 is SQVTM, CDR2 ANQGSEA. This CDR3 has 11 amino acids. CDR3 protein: CSAAAGRKLFF. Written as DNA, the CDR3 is TGCAGCGCCGCGGCGGGGAGAAAACTGTTTTTT. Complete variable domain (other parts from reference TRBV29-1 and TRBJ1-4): SAVISQKPSRDICQRGTSLTIQCQVDSQVTMMFWYRQQPGQSLTLIATANQGSEATYESGFVIDKFPISRPNLTFSTLTVSNMSPEDSSIYLCSAAAGRKLFFGSGTQLSVL.

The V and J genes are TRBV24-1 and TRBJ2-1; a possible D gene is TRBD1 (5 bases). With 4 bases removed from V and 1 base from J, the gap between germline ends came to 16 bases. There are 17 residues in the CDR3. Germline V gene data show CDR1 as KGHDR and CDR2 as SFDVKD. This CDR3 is CATSDSFRVRSYNEQFF. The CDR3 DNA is TGTGCCACCAGTGACTCTTTCAGGGTGCGGTCCTACAATGAGCAGTTCTTC.

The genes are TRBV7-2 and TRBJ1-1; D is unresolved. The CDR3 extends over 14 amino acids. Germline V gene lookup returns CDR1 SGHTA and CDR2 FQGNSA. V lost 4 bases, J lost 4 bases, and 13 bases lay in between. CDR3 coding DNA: TGTGCCAGCAGCTCCCGACGGGAGGTCACTGAAGCTTTCTTT. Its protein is CASSSRREVTEAFF.

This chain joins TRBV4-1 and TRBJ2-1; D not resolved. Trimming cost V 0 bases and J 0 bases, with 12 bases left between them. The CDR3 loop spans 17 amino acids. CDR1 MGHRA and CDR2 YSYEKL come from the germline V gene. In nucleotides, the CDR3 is TGCGCCAGCAGCCAAGATGGAGACTCTGGCTCCTACAATGAGCAGTTCTTC. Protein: CASSQDGDSGSYNEQFF.

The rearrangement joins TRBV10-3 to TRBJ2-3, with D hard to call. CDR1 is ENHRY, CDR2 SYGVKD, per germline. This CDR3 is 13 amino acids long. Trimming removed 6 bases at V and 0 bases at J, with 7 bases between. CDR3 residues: CAISVTSTDTQYF. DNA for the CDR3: TGTGCCATCAGCGTGACAAGCACAGATACGCAGTATTTT.

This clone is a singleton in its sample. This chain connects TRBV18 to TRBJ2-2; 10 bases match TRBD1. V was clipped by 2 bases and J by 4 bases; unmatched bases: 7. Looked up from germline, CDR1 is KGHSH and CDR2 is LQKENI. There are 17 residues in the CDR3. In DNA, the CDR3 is TGTGCCAGCTCACCATTCGGCGGGACAGGGGCCACCGGGGAGCTGTTTTTT. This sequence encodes CASSPFGGTGATGELFF.

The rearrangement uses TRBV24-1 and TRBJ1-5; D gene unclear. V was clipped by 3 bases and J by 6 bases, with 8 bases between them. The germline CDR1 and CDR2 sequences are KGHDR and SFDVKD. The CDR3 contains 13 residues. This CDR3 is CATSDGGGQPQHF. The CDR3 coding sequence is TGTGCCACCAGTGATGGAGGAGGTCAGCCCCAGCATTTT.

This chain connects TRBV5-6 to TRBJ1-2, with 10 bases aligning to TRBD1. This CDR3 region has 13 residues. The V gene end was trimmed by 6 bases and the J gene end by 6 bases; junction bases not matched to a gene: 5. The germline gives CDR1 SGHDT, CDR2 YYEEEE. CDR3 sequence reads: CASIPGTGDGYTF. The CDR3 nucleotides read TGTGCCAGCATACCCGGGACAGGGGATGGCTACACCTTC.

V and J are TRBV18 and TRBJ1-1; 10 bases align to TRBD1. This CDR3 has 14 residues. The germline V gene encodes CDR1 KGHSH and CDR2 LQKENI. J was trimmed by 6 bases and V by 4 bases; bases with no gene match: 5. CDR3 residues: CASSQDRGMAEAFF. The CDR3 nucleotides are TGTGCCAGCTCACAGGACAGGGGGATGGCTGAAGCTTTCTTT. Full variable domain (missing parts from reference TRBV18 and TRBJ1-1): NAGVMQNPRHLVRRRGQEARLRCSPMKGHSHVYWYRQLPEEGLKFMVYLQKENIIDESGMPKERFSAEFPKEGPSILRIQQVVRGDSAAYFCASSQDRGMAEAFFGQGTRLTVV.

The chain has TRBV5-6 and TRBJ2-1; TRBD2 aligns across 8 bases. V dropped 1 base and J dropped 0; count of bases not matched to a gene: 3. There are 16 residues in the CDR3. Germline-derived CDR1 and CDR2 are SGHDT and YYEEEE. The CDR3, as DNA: TGTGCCAGCAGCTTGATGGCGGGGGGCTCCTACAATGAGCAGTTCTTC. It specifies CASSLMAGGSYNEQFF.

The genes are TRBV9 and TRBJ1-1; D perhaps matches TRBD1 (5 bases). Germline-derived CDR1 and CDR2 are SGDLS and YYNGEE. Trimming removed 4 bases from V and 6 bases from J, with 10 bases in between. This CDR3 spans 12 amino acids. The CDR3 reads CASSPVTAEAFF. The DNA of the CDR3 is TGTGCCAGCAGCCCGGTGACAGCTGAAGCTTTCTTT.

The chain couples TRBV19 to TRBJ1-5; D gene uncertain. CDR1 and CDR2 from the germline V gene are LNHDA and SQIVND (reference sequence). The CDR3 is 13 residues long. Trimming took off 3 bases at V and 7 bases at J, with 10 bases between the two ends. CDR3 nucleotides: TGTGCCAGTAGTATCAGTATCGGGCAGCCCCAGCATTTT. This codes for CASSISIGQPQHF.

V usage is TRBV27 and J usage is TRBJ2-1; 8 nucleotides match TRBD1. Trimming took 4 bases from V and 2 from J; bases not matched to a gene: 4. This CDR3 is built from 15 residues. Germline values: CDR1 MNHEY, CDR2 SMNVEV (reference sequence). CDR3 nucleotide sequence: TGTGCCAGCAGTTCTGGGACAGGACCCTACAATGAGCAGTTCTTC. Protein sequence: CASSSGTGPYNEQFF.

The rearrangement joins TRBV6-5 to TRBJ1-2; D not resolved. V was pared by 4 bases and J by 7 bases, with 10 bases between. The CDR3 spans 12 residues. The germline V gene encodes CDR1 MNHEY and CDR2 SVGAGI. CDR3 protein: CASSSPPVGYTF. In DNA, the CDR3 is TGTGCCAGCAGTTCCCCTCCAGTTGGCTACACCTTC.

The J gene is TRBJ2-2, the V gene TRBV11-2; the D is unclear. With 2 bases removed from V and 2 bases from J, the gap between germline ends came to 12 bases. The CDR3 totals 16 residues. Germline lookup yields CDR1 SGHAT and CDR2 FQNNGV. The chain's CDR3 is CASSLRAEFNTGELFF. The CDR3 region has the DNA TGTGCCAGCAGCTTACGTGCAGAATTTAACACCGGGGAGCTGTTTTTT.

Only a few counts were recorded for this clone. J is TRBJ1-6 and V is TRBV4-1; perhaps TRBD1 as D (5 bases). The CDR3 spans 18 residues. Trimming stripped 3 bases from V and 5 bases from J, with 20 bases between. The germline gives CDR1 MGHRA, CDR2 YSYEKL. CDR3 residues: CASSQLRQTLGDNSPLHF. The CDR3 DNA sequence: TGCGCCAGCAGCCAGCTCCGACAGACGCTTGGGGATAATTCACCCCTCCACTTT.

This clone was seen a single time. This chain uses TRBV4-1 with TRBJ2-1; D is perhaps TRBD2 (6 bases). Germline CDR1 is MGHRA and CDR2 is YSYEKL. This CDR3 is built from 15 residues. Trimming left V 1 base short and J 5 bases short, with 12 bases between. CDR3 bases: TGCGCCAGCAGCCAAGTCGCAGGGACTCACAATGAGCAGTTCTTC. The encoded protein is CASSQVAGTHNEQFF.

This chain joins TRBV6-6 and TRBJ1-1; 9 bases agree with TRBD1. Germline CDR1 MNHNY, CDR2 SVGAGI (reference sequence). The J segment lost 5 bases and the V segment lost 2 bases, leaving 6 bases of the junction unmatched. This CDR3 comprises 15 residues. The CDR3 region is CASSYGTGQGTEAFF. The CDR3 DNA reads TGTGCCAGCAGTTACGGGACAGGGCAGGGGACTGAAGCTTTCTTT.

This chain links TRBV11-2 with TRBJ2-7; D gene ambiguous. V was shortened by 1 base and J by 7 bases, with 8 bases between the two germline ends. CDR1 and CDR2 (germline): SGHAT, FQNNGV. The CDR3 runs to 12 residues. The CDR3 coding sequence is TGTGCCAGCAGCTTAGTGAGCCGGGAGCAGTACTTC. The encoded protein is CASSLVSREQYF. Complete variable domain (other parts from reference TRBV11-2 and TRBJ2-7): EAGVAQSPRYKIIEKRQSVAFWCNPISGHATLYWYQQILGQGPKLLIQFQNNGVVDDSQLPKDRFSAERLKGVDSTLKIQPAKLEDSAVYLCASSLVSREQYFGPGTRLTVT.